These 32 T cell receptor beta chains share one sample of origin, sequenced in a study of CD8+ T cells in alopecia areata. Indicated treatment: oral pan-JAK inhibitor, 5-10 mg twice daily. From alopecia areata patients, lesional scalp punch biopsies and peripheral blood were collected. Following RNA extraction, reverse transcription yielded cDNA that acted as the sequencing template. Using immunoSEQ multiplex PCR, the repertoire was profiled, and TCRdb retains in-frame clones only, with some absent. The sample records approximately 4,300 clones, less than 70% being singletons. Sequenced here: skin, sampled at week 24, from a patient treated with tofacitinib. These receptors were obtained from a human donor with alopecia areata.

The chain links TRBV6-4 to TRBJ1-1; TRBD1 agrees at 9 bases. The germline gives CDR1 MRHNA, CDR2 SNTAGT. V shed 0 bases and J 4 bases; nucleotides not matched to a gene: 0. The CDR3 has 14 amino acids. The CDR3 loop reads CASSDSDRGTEAFF. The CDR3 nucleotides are TGTGCCAGCAGTGACTCGGACAGGGGCACTGAAGCTTTCTTT.

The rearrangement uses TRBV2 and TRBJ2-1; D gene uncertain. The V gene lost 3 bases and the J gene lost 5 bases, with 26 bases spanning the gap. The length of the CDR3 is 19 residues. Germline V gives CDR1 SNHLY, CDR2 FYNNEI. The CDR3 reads CASSDTNQAGPLRHNEQFF. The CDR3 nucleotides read TGTGCCAGCAGTGATACTAACCAGGCTGGCCCGCTCAGGCACAATGAGCAGTTCTTC.

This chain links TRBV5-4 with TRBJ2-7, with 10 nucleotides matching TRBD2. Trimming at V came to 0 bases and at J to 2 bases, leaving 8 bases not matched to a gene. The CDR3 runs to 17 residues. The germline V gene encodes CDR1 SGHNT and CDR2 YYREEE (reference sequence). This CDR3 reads CASSLAGSLAGAYEQYF. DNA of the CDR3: TGTGCCAGCAGCTTGGCCGGGTCGCTAGCGGGGGCCTACGAGCAGTACTTC.

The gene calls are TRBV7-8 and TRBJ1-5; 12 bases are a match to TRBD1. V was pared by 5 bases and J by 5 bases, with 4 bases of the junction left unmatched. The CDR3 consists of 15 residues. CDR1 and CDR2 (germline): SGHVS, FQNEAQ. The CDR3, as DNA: TGTGCCAGCAGCACCGGGACAGGGGGCGATCAGCCCCAGCATTTT. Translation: CASSTGTGGDQPQHF. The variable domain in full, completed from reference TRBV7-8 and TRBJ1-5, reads GAGVSQSPRYKVAKRGQDVALRCDPISGHVSLFWYQQALGQGPEFLTYFQNEAQLDKSGLPSDRFFAERPEGSVSTLKIQRTQQEDSAVYLCASSTGTGGDQPQHFGDGTRLSIL.

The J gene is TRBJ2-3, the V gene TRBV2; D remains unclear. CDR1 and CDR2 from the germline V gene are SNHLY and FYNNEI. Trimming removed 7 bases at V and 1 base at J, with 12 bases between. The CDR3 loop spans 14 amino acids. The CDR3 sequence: CASTDQSRTDTQYF. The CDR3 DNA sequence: TGTGCCAGCACCGACCAGTCCCGCACAGATACGCAGTATTTT.

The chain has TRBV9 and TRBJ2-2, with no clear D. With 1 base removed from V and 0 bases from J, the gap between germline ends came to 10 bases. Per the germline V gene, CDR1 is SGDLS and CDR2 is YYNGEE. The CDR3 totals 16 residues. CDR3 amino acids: CASSVQASPNTGELFF. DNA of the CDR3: TGTGCCAGCAGCGTACAAGCGTCCCCGAACACCGGGGAGCTGTTTTTT.

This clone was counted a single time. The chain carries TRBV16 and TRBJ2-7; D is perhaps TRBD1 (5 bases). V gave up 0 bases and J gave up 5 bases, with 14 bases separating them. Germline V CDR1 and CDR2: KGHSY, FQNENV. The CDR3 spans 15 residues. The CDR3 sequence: CASSQSVAGADEQYF. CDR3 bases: TGTGCCAGCAGCCAATCGGTTGCTGGGGCCGACGAGCAGTACTTC.

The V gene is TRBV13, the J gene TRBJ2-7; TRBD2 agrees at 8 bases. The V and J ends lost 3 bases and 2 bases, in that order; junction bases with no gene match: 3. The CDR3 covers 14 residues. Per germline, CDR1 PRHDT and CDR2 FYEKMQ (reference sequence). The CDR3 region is CASSFGGATYEQYF. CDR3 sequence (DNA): TGTGCCAGCAGCTTCGGGGGGGCGACCTACGAGCAGTACTTC.

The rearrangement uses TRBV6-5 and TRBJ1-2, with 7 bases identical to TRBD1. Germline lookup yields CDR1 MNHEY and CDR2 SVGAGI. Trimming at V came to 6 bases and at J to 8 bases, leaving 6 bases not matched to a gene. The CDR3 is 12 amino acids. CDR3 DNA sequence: TGTGCCAGCAGGGGACAGTCCAGGGGCTACACCTTC. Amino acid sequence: CASRGQSRGYTF.

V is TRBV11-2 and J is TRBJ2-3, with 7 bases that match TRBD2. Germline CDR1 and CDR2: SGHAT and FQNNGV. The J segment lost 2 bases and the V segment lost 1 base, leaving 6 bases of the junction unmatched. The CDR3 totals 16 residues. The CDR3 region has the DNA TGTGCCAGCAGCTTAGCGGGGGGACCCACCACAGATACGCAGTATTTT. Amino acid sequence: CASSLAGGPTTDTQYF.

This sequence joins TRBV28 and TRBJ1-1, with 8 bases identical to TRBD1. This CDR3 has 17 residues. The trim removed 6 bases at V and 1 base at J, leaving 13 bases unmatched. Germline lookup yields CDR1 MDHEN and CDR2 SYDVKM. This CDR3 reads CASSHTTRGQENTEAFF. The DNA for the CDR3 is TGTGCCAGCAGCCACACCACCAGGGGGCAGGAGAACACTGAAGCTTTCTTT. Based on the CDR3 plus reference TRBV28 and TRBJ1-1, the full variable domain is DVKVTQSSRYLVKRTGEKVFLECVQDMDHENMFWYRQDPGLGLRLIYFSYDVKMKEKGDIPEGYSVSREKKERFSLILESASTNQTSMYLCASSHTTRGQENTEAFFGQGTRLTVV.

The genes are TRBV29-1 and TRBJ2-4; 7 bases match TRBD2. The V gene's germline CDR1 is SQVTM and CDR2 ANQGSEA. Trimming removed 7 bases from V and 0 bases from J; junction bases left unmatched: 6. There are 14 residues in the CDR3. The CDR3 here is CSARGVLAKNIQYF. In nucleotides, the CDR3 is TGCAGCGCCCGGGGGGTCCTAGCCAAAAACATTCAGTACTTC.

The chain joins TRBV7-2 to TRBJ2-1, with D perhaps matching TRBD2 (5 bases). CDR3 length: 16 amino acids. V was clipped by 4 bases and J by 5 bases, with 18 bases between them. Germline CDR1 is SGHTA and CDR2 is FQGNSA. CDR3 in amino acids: CASSSRESYVHNEQFF. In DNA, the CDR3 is TGTGCCAGCAGCTCTAGGGAGTCGTACGTACACAATGAGCAGTTCTTC. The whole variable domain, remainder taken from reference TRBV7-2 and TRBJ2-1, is GAGVSQSPSNKVTEKGKDVELRCDPISGHTALYWYRQSLGQGLEFLIYFQGNSAPDKSGLPSDRFSAERTGGSVSTLTIQRTQQEDSAVYLCASSSRESYVHNEQFFGPGTRLTVL.

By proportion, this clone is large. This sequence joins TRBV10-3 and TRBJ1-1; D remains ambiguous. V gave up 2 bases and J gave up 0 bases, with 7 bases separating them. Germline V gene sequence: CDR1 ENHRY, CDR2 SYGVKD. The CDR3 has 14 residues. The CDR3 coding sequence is TGTGCCATCAGTGAGCGACACATGAACACTGAAGCTTTCTTT. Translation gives CAISERHMNTEAFF.

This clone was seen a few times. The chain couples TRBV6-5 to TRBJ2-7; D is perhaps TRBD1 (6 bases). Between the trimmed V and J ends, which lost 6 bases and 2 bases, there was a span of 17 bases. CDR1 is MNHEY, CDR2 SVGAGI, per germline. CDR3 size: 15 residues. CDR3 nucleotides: TGTGCCAGCAGCTACGACAGGTCCTCACCCTACGAGCAGTACTTC. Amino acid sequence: CASSYDRSSPYEQYF.

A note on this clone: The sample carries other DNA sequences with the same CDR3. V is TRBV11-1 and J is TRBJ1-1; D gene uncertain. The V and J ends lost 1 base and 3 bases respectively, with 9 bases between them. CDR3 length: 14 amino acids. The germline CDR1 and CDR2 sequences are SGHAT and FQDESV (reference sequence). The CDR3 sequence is CASSLVAGDTEAFF. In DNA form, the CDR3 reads TGTGCCAGCAGCTTAGTTGCCGGGGACACTGAAGCTTTCTTT.

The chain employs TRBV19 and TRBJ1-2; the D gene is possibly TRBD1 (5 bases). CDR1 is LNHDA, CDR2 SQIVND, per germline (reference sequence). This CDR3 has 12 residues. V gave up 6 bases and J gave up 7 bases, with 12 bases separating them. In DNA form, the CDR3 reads TGTGCCAGTAGGGAGGGACTTGGTGGCTACACCTTC. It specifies CASREGLGGYTF.

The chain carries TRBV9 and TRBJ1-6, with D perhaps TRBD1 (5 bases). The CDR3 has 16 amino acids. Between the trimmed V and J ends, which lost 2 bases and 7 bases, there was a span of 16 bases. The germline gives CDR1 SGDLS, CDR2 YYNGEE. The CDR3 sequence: CASSVADGTRNSPLHF. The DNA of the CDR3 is TGTGCCAGCAGCGTCGCGGACGGGACGAGAAATTCACCCCTCCACTTT.

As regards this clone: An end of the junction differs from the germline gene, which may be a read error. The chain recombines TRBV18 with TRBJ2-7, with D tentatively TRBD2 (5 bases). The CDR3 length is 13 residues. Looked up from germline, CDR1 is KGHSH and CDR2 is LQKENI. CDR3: CVSSREGSSEQYF. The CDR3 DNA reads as TGTGTCAGCTCACGGGAAGGGTCGAGCGAGCAGTACTTC.

The CDR3: CASRAGGSYEQYF. Here the CDR3 DNA reads TGTGCCAGCAGGGCCGGCGGGTCCTACGAGCAGTACTTC. The V call is TRBV2, the J call TRBJ2-7, with TRBD2 as a possible D gene (5 bases). In germline, CDR1 is SNHLY, CDR2 FYNNEI. The CDR3 is 13 amino acids. The V and J ends lost 6 bases and 1 base respectively, with 10 bases between them.

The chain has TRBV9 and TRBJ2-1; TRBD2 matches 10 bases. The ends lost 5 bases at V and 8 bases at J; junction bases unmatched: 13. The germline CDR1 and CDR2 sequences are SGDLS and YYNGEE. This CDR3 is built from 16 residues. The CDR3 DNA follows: TGTGCCAGCAGAGGTGGGTCCGGGACTAGCGTCGATGAGCAGTTCTTC. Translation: CASRGGSGTSVDEQFF. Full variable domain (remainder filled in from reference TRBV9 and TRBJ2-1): DSGVTQTPKHLITATGQRVTLRCSPRSGDLSVYWYQQSLDQGLQFLIQYYNGEERAKGNILERFSAQQFPDLHSELNLSSLELGDSALYFCASRGGSGTSVDEQFFGPGTRLTVL.

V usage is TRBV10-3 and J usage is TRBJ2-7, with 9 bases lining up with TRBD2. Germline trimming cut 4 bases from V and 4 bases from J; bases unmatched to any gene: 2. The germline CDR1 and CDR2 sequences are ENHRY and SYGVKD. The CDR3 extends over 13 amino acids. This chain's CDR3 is CAISGAGGYEQYF. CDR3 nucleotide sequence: TGTGCCATCAGTGGTGCGGGAGGGTACGAGCAGTACTTC.

In nucleotides, the CDR3 is TGTGCCAGCAGTTTGGGCAGGGGGCGCCGGAGCACTGAAGCTTTCTTT. Translation gives CASSLGRGRRSTEAFF. The gene calls are TRBV28 and TRBJ1-1, with 8 bases that match TRBD1. This CDR3 contains 16 residues. Per germline, CDR1 MDHEN and CDR2 SYDVKM. The V gene end was trimmed by 3 bases and the J gene end by 4 bases; junction bases not matched to a gene: 10.

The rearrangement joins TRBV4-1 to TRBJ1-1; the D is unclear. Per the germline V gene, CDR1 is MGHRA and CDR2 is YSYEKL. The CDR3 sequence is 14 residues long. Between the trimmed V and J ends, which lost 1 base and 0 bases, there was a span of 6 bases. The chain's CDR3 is CASSQGVVNTEAFF. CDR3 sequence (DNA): TGCGCCAGCAGCCAAGGGGTCGTGAACACTGAAGCTTTCTTT.

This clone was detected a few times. The CDR3 DNA follows: TGCGCCAGCAGCCAAACGGCCGCAGCCACCTACGAGCAGTACTTC. Its protein product is CASSQTAAATYEQYF. The gene calls are TRBV4-3 and TRBJ2-7; D not certain. V lost 2 bases and J lost 2, with 13 bases in between. The CDR3 contains 15 residues. Germline lookup yields CDR1 LGHNA and CDR2 YSLEER.

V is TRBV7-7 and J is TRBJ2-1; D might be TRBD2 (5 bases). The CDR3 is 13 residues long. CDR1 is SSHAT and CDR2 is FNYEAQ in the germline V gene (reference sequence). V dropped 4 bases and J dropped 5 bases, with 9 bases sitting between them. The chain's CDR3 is CASSSGLHNEQFF. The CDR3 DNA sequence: TGTGCCAGCAGCTCCGGACTCCACAATGAGCAGTTCTTC.

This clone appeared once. CDR3: CASSQEVGSETVNTEAFF. CDR3 bases: TGCGCCAGCAGCCAAGAGGTTGGCAGTGAAACGGTGAACACTGAAGCTTTCTTT. The chain has TRBV4-3 and TRBJ1-1; D uncertain. The CDR3 is 18 amino acids. Trimming left V 0 bases short and J 0 bases short, with 17 bases between. Germline V lookup: CDR1 LGHNA, CDR2 YSLEER.

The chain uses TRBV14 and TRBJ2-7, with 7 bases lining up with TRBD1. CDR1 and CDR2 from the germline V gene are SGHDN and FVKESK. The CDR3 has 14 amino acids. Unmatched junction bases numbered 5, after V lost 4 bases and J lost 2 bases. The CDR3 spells CASSRTGGPYEQYF. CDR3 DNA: TGTGCCAGCAGCCGGACAGGAGGCCCCTACGAGCAGTACTTC.

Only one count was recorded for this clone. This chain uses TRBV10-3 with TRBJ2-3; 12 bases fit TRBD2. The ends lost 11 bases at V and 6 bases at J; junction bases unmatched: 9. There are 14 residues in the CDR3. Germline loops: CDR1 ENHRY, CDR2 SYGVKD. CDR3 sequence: CAAQPTSGGDTQYF. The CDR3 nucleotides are TGTGCCGCCCAGCCGACTAGCGGGGGTGATACGCAGTATTTT.

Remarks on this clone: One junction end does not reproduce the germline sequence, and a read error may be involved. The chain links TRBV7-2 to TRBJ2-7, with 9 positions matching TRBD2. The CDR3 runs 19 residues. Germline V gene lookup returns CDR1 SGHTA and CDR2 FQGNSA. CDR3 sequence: CANSLYGGASGATRYEQYF. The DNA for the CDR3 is TGTGCCAACAGCTTATATGGCGGGGCTAGCGGGGCCACCCGGTACGAGCAGTACTTC.

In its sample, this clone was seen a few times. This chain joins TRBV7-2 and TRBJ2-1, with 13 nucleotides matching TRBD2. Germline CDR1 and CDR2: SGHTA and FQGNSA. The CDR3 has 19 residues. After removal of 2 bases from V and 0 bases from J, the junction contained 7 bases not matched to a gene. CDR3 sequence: CASSLRLAGGSFSYNEQFF. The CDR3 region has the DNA TGTGCCAGCAGCTTAAGACTAGCGGGGGGATCATTCTCCTACAATGAGCAGTTCTTC.

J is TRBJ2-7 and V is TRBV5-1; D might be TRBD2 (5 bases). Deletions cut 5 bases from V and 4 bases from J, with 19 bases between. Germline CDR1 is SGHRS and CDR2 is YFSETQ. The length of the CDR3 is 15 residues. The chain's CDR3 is CASRVGGLRPYEQYF. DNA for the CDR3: TGCGCCAGCAGGGTAGGTGGACTGAGGCCTTACGAGCAGTACTTC.